This T cell receptor (beta chain) was identified during a study of identical twins. Findings and caveats of the study: Out-of-frame beta sequences exhibited a weaker degree of excess twin sharing.

The CDR3 runs to 17 residues. Germline V gene data show CDR1 as MDHEN and CDR2 as SYDVKM. The ends lost 4 bases at V and 3 bases at J; junction bases unmatched: 14. TCRdb analysed the 5' RACE reads with MiXCR anew, one entry per CDR3 protein. Among about 890,000 distinct CDR3 sequences, about 12% were seen once, and the ten largest hold about 1.6%. As concerns this clonotype: What it binds is not known.

The sample also formed part of further work on yellow fever vaccine responses in identical twins.

The sample taken for sequencing was PBMCs. This TCR derives from a woman aged 18 to 35 in good health. The chain has TRBV28 and TRBJ2-7, with 8 bases fitting TRBD1. CDR3 DNA: TGTGCCAGCAGTTCGGGCAGGGGGCTTCGTGGTGGCTACGAGCAGTACGTC. It yields the protein CASSSGRGLRGGYEQYV.